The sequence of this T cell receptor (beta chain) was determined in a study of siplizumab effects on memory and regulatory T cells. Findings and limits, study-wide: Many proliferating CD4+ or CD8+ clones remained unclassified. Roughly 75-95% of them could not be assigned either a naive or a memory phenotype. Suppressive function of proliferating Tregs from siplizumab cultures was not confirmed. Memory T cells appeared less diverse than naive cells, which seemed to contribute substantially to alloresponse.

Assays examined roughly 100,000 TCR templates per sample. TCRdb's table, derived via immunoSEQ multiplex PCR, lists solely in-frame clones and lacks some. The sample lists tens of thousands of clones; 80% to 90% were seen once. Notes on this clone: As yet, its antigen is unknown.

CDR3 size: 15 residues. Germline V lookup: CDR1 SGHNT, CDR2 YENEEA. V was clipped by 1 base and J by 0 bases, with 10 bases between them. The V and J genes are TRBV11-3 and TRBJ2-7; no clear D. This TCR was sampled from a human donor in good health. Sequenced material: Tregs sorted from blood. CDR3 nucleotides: TGTGCCAGCAGCTTAGTACCAGAAGGCTCCTACGAGCAGTACTTC. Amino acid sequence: CASSLVPEGSYEQYF.